This T cell receptor beta chain came from a study of long-term antiretroviral therapy in people with HIV. General observations from the study: Nothing was known about ART adherence, viral resistance or changes in therapy.

Remarks on this clone: What it recognizes is unknown.

The assay, immunoSEQ v3.0, was run at survey level. The method was immunoSEQ multiplex PCR; TCRdb's version includes in-frame clones alone and lacks a portion of them. Among about 32,000 clones listed, approximately 85% were seen once. In each sample, roughly 0.95-10 million cryopreserved PBMC were present before DNA extraction. Trimming took 6 bases from V and 2 from J; bases not matched to a gene: 4. Germline loops: CDR1 WSHSY, CDR2 SAAADI. The CDR3 covers 14 residues. This clonotype was obtained from a man between 18 and 35 years old with HIV. The V call is TRBV10-2, the J call TRBJ2-3, with 8 nucleotides matching TRBD2. This sample comprised unsorted PBMCs, obtained 2.2 years after starting antiretroviral therapy. In DNA form, the CDR3 reads TGCGCCAGCAGAAAGCGGGGGTACACAGATACGCAGTATTTT. Amino acid sequence: CASRKRGYTDTQYF.